One and the same sample provided the 2 T cell receptor beta chains below, sequenced in a study of metastatic and nonmetastatic thyroid tumors. Until they underwent thyroid surgery, no patient had received any treatment. TCRdb re-clonotyped the PCR reads through MiXCR. The repertoire holds 17,000 or so clones, with about 29% as singletons. The sample consisted of tumor tissue. These receptors all stem from a female donor with papillary thyroid cancer or a benign thyroid nodule (not recorded which). Some clones in this sample may be carry-over from other donors' samples.

This clone occurred many times. The V call is TRBV20-1, the J call TRBJ1-2; 11 bases are shared with TRBD1. In germline, CDR1 is DFQATT, CDR2 SNEGSKA (reference sequence). V lost 0 bases to trimming and J lost 6 bases; unmatched junction nucleotides: 3. The CDR3 has 14 residues. The CDR3 region has the DNA TGCAGTGCTAGAGAGCCGGGACAGGGGGATGGCTACACCTTC. Its translation: CSAREPGQGDGYTF.

This clone is classed as medium-sized (0.01 to 0.1%). V gene TRBV27 combines with J gene TRBJ1-6, with 11 nucleotides matching TRBD1. Germline lookup yields CDR1 MNHEY and CDR2 SMNVEV (reference sequence). V shed 3 bases, J shed 5 bases, and the junction held 0 bases outside the gene matches. The CDR3 is made up of 15 amino acids. CDR3 residues: CASSLGQGDNSPLHF. The CDR3 DNA sequence: TGTGCCAGCAGTTTGGGACAGGGGGATAATTCACCCCTCCACTTT.